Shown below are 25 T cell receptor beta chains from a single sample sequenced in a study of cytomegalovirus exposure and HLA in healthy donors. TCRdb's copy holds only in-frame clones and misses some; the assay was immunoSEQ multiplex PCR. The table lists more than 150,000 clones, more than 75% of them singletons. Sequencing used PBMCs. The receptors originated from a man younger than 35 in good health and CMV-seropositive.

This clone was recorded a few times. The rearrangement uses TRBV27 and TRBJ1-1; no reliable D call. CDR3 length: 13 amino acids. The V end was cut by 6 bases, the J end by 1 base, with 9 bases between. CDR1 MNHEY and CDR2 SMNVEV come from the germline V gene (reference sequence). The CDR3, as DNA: TGTGCCAGCAGCCGACGGGAGAACACTGAAGCTTTCTTT. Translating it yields CASSRRENTEAFF.

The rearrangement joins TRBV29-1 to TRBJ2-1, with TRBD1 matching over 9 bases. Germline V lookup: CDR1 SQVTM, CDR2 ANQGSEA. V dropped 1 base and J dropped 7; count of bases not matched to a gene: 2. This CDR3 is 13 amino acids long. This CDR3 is CSVEGQGVNEQFF. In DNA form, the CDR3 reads TGCAGCGTTGAAGGACAGGGGGTTAATGAGCAGTTCTTC.

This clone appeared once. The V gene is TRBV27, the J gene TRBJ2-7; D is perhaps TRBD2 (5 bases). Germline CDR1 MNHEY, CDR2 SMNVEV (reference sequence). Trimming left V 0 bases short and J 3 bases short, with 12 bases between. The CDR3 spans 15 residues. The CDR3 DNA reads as TGTGCCAGCAGTTTATCGACCGGGGATCTCTACGAGCAGTACTTC. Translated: CASSLSTGDLYEQYF.

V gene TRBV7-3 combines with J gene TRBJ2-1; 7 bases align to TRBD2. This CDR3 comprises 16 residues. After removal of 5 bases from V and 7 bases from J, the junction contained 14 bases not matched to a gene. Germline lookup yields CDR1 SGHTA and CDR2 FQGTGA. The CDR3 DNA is TGTGCCAGCAGCCCCACGGTGGTGCGGGAGATAAATGAGCAGTTCTTC. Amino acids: CASSPTVVREINEQFF.

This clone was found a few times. As DNA, the CDR3 is TGTGCCAGCAGCTTAGCAGGGGCTTGGGAGCAGTACTTC. Translation: CASSLAGAWEQYF. The genes are TRBV7-7 and TRBJ2-7, with a possible D match to TRBD1 (5 bases). The ends were cut back, 0 bases at V and 7 bases at J, with 10 bases in the middle. CDR3 size: 13 residues. Germline V gene lookup returns CDR1 SSHAT and CDR2 FNYEAQ (reference sequence). The full variable domain, rest sourced from reference TRBV7-7 and TRBJ2-7, is GAGVSQSPRYKVTKRGQDVTLRCDPISSHATLYWYQQALGQGPEFLTYFNYEAQPDKSGLPSDRFSAERPEGSISTLTIQRTEQRDSAMYRCASSLAGAWEQYFGPGTRLTVT.

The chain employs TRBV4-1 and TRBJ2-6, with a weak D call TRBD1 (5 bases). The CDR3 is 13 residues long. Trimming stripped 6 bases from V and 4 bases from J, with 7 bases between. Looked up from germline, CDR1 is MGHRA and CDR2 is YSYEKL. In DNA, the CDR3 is TGCGCCAGCAGGGGGCTAGGGGCCAACGTCCTGACTTTC. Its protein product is CASRGLGANVLTF.

CDR3 DNA sequence: TGTGCCAGCAGTTGGAATGTGGCAGGGGGCGAAAAACTGTTTTTT. Translated: CASSWNVAGGEKLFF. The chain combines TRBV27 with TRBJ1-4, with 8 bases fitting TRBD1. V lost 4 bases, J lost 8 bases, and 9 bases stayed unmatched. The CDR3 loop spans 15 amino acids. Germline CDR1 and CDR2: MNHEY and SMNVEV (reference sequence).

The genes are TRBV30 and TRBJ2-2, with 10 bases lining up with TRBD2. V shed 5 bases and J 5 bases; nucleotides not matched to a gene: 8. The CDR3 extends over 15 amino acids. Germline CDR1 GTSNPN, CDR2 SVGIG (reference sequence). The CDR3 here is CAWGVSGRKTGELFF. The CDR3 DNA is TGTGCCTGGGGGGTTAGCGGGAGGAAGACCGGGGAGCTGTTTTTT.

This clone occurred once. CDR3 bases: TGTGCCAGCAGCTTAACGCTAGCCTACGAGCAGTACTTC. It yields the protein CASSLTLAYEQYF. V usage is TRBV7-2 and J usage is TRBJ2-7; the D is unclear. This CDR3 is 13 amino acids long. Germline assignment: CDR1 SGHTA and CDR2 FQGNSA. Trimming cost V 2 bases and J 2 bases, with 7 bases left between them.

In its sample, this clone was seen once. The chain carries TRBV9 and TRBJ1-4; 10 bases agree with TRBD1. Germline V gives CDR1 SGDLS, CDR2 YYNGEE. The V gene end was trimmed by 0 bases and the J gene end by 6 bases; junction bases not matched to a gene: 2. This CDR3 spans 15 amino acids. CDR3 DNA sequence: TGTGCCAGCAGCGTAGGTGGGACAGGGGATGAAAAACTGTTTTTT. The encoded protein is CASSVGGTGDEKLFF.

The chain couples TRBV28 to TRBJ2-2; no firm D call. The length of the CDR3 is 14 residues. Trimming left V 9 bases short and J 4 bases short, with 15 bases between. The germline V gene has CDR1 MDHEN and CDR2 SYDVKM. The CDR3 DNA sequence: TGTGCCAGTTCCCGCCACGTAGCCACCGGGGAGCTGTTTTTT. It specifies CASSRHVATGELFF. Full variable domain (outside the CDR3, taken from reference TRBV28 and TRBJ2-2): DVKVTQSSRYLVKRTGEKVFLECVQDMDHENMFWYRQDPGLGLRLIYFSYDVKMKEKGDIPEGYSVSREKKERFSLILESASTNQTSMYLCASSRHVATGELFFGEGSRLTVL.

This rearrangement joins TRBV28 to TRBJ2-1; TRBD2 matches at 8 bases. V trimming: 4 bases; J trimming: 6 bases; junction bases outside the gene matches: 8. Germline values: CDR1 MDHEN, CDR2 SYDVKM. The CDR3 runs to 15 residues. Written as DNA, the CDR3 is TGTGCCAGCAGTTCGGTAGCGGGATTAGGCAATGAGCAGTTCTTC. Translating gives CASSSVAGLGNEQFF.

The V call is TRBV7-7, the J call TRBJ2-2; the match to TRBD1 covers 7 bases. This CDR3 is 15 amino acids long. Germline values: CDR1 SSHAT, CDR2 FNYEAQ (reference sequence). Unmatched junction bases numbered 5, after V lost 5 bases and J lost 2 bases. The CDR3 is CASSLGTENTGELFF. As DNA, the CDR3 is TGTGCCAGCAGCCTGGGGACAGAAAACACCGGGGAGCTGTTTTTT.

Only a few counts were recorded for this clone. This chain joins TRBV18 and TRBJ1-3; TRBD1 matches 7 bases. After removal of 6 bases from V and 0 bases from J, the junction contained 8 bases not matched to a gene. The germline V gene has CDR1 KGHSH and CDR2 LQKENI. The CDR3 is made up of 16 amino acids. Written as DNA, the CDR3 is TGTGCCAGCTCGGACGACAGGGTGGGCTCTGGAAACACCATATATTTT. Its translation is CASSDDRVGSGNTIYF. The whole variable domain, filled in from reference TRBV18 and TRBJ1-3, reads NAGVMQNPRHLVRRRGQEARLRCSPMKGHSHVYWYRQLPEEGLKFMVYLQKENIIDESGMPKERFSAEFPKEGPSILRIQQVVRGDSAAYFCASSDDRVGSGNTIYFGEGSWLTVV.

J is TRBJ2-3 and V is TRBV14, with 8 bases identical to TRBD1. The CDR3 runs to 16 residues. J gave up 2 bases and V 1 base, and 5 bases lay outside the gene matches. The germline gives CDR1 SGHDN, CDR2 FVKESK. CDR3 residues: CASSQVDRGYTDTQYF. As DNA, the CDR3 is TGTGCCAGCAGCCAAGTAGACAGGGGATACACAGATACGCAGTATTTT.

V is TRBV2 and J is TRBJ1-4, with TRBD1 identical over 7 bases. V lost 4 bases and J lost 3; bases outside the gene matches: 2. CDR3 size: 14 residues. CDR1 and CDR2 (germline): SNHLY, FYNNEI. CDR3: CASSGQGPNEKLFF. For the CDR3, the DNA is TGTGCCAGCAGTGGACAGGGACCTAATGAAAAACTGTTTTTT. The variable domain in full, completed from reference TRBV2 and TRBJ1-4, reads EPEVTQTPSHQVTQMGQEVILRCVPISNHLYFYWYRQILGQKVEFLVSFYNNEISEKSEIFDDQFSVERPDGSNFTLKIRSTKLEDSAMYFCASSGQGPNEKLFFGSGTQLSVL.

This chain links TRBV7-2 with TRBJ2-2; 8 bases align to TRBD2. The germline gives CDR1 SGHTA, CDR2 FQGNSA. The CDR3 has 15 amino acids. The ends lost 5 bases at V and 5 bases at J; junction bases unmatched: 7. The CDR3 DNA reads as TGTGCCAGCAGCCCTCGAGGCGGGAGGACCGGGGAGCTGTTTTTT. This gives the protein CASSPRGGRTGELFF.

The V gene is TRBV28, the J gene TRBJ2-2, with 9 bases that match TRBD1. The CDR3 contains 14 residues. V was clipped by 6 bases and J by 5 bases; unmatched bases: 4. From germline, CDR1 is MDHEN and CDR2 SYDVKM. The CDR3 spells CASRTGGSTGELFF. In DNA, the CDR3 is TGTGCCAGCAGGACAGGGGGTTCGACCGGGGAGCTGTTTTTT.

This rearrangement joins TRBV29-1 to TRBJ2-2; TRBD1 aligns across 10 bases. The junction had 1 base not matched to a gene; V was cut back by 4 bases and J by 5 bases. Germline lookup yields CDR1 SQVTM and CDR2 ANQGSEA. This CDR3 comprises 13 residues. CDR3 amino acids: CSVGQGATGELFF. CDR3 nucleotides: TGCAGCGTTGGACAGGGGGCGACCGGGGAGCTGTTTTTT.

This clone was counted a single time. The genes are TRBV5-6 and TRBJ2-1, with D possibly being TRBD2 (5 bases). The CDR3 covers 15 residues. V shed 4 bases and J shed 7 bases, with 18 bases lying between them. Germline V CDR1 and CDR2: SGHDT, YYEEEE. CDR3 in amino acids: CASSQVFSGSNEQFF. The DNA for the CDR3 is TGTGCCAGCAGCCAGGTCTTTTCGGGGTCGAATGAGCAGTTCTTC.

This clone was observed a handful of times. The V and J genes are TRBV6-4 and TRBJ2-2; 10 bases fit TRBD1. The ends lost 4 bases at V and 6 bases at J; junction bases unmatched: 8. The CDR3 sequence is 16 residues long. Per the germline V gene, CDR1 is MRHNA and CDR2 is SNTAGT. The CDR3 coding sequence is TGTGCCAGCAGTGTATCAGCGGGACAGGGGCCCGGGGAGCTGTTTTTT. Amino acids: CASSVSAGQGPGELFF.

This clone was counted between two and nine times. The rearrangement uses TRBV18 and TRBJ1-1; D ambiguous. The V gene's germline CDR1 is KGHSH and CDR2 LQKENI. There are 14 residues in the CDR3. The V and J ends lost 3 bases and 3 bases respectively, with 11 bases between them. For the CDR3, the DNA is TGTGCCAGCTCACCCTTGCACGGTGACACTGAAGCTTTCTTT. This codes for CASSPLHGDTEAFF.

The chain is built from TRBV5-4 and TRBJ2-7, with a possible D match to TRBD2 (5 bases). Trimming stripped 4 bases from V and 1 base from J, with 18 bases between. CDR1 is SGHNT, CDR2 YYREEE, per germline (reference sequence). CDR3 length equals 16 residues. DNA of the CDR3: TGTGCCAGCAGCCACCCCGACGGTAGGGAGTCCTACGAGCAGTACTTC. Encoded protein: CASSHPDGRESYEQYF.

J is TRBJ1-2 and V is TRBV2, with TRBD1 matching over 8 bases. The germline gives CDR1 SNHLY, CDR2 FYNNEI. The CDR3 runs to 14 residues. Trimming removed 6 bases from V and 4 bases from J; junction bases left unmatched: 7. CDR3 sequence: CASRRQGSGYGYTF. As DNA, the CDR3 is TGTGCCAGCAGAAGACAGGGGTCTGGCTATGGCTACACCTTC.

The CDR3 reads CASSQESQEFYEQYF. Here the CDR3 DNA reads TGCGCCAGCAGCCAAGAGTCACAGGAATTCTACGAGCAGTACTTC. This sequence joins TRBV4-3 and TRBJ2-7; TRBD1 is a possible D gene (5 bases). Germline V gene lookup returns CDR1 LGHNA and CDR2 YSLEER. Deletions cut 0 bases from V and 3 bases from J, with 12 bases between. This CDR3 contains 15 residues.